A single sample gave rise to the 26 T cell receptor beta chains below, sequenced in a study of control samples from healthy donors and cancer patients. Only in-frame clones appear in the TCRdb table, and some are missing; sequencing was by immunoSEQ multiplex PCR. The sample records about 65,000 clones, 90% being singletons. Sequencing was done on a sample of PBMCs. The receptors here all came from a woman in her 50s with colorectal cancer.

The chain carries TRBV24-1 and TRBJ2-1; 9 positions agree with TRBD1. Germline V gene lookup returns CDR1 KGHDR and CDR2 SFDVKD. With 5 bases clipped from V and 10 bases from J, the junction kept 5 bases outside the gene matches. The CDR3 sequence is 13 residues long. The CDR3 region has the DNA TGTGCCACCAGTGCTCGGGACAGGGAAGAGCAGTTCTTC. This encodes CATSARDREEQFF.

The V and J genes are TRBV21-1 and TRBJ2-5; the D call TRBD1 from the table was never checked on the DNA. TRBV21-1 is a pseudogene segment. This CDR3 is built from 11 residues. CDR3 sequence reads: CASRSLASQYF. CDR3 bases: TGTGCCAGCAGGTCCCTGGCCTCCCAGTACTTC.

The chain links TRBV2 to TRBJ2-3, with 12 bases identical to TRBD2. The germline CDR1 and CDR2 sequences are SNHLY and FYNNEI. With 10 bases clipped from V and 8 bases from J, the junction kept 10 bases outside the gene matches. The CDR3 length is 14 residues. CDR3 nucleotides: TGTGCCACCGGGACTAGCGGGTTTCTAGGTACGCAGTATTTT. Residues: CATGTSGFLGTQYF.

The rearrangement uses TRBV18 and TRBJ2-7; no clear D. The germline V gene encodes CDR1 KGHSH and CDR2 LQKENI. CDR3 length equals 12 residues. The ends were cut back, 5 bases at V and 6 bases at J, with 11 bases in the middle. CDR3 nucleotide sequence: TGTGCCAGCTCAGGAGACAATCTCGAGCAGTACTTC. As protein: CASSGDNLEQYF.

CDR3 residues: CASSLQVNTEAFF. The CDR3 DNA sequence: TGTGCCAGCAGCCTTCAGGTGAACACTGAAGCTTTCTTT. The chain joins TRBV3-1 (or the pseudogene TRBV3-2) to TRBJ1-1, with unresolved D. The CDR3 consists of 13 residues. The germline gives CDR1 LGHDT, CDR2 YNNKEL (reference sequence). The ends were cut back, 4 bases at V and 0 bases at J, with 6 bases in the middle.

The gene calls are TRBV7-3 and TRBJ2-3; TRBD2 matches 11 bases. J was trimmed by 8 bases and V by 5 bases; bases with no gene match: 6. The V gene's germline CDR1 is SGHTA and CDR2 FQGTGA. The CDR3 length is 14 residues. The DNA for the CDR3 is TGTGCCAGCAGCCTCGGGACTAGCGGCGGTACGCAGTATTTT. As protein: CASSLGTSGGTQYF.

The V call is TRBV28, the J call TRBJ1-3; no firm D call. Germline V gene data show CDR1 as MDHEN and CDR2 as SYDVKM. V lost 5 bases and J lost 4, with 15 bases in between. The CDR3 is 15 residues long. The CDR3 is CASSPSPDNGNTIYF. CDR3 DNA sequence: TGTGCCAGCAGTCCGTCCCCCGACAACGGAAACACCATATATTTT.

The chain is built from TRBV19 and TRBJ1-2; 8 bases match TRBD1. The germline V gene has CDR1 LNHDA and CDR2 SQIVND (reference sequence). V trimming: 6 bases; J trimming: 8 bases; junction bases outside the gene matches: 5. The CDR3 length is 12 residues. CDR3 DNA sequence: TGTGCCAGTAGAACAGGGGGTATCGGCTACACCTTC. Protein: CASRTGGIGYTF.

DNA for the CDR3: TGTGCCAGCAGCGTAAATTTAGGCTCCTACAATGAGCAGTTCTTC. It translates to CASSVNLGSYNEQFF. The rearrangement links TRBV9 to TRBJ2-1; D is unclear. Germline lookup yields CDR1 SGDLS and CDR2 YYNGEE. Between the trimmed V and J ends, which lost 1 base and 0 bases, there was a span of 8 bases. The CDR3 length is 15 residues.

V usage is TRBV5-1 and J usage is TRBJ1-1; D unclear. CDR3 length equals 13 residues. Germline lookup yields CDR1 SGHRS and CDR2 YFSETQ. Trimming left V 0 bases short and J 5 bases short, with 8 bases between. The DNA of the CDR3 is TGCGCCAGCAGCTTGGAGCGGGGAACTGAAGCTTTCTTT. Its translation: CASSLERGTEAFF.

The J gene is TRBJ1-3, the V gene TRBV27, with D unclear. Trimming pared 4 bases from V and 0 bases from J, leaving 16 bases between. CDR1 MNHEY and CDR2 SMNVEV come from the germline V gene (reference sequence). The CDR3 sequence is 17 residues long. The CDR3 DNA reads TGTGCCAGCAGTTCCCTTAGGGTCCTATGCTCTGGAAACACCATATATTTT. Translation: CASSSLRVLCSGNTIYF.

CDR3 loop: CASSLNRNTEAFF. The CDR3 nucleotides are TGTGCCAGCAGCTTGAACAGGAACACTGAAGCTTTCTTT. The chain couples TRBV11-2 to TRBJ1-1; no clear D. With 3 bases removed from V and 1 base from J, the gap between germline ends came to 6 bases. The CDR3 covers 13 residues. CDR1 and CDR2 (germline): SGHAT, FQNNGV.

This clone was counted a few times. The genes are TRBV15 and TRBJ1-2; the D gene is possibly TRBD1 (5 bases). This CDR3 has 14 amino acids. Per the germline V gene, CDR1 is LNHNV and CDR2 is YYDKDF (reference sequence). Trimming left V 3 bases short and J 7 bases short, with 15 bases between. The CDR3 DNA reads as TGTGCCACCAGCAGGGGTCGGGGGTCGGGTGGCTACACCTTC. Its translation: CATSRGRGSGGYTF.

In this sample, this clone turned up once. The rearrangement links TRBV2 to TRBJ2-7; 9 nucleotides agree with TRBD2. Unmatched junction bases numbered 9, after V lost 7 bases and J lost 5 bases. Germline values: CDR1 SNHLY, CDR2 FYNNEI. CDR3 length: 14 amino acids. The chain's CDR3 is CASIGLARFNEQYF. CDR3 DNA: TGTGCCAGCATTGGACTAGCGAGGTTTAACGAGCAGTACTTC.

This CDR3 reads CASSSRTGVSQPQHF. The CDR3 bases are TGTGCCAGCAGTTCTCGGACAGGGGTCTCACAGCCCCAGCATTTT. The rearrangement links TRBV28 to TRBJ1-5, with 9 bases identical to TRBD1. The length of the CDR3 is 15 residues. CDR1 and CDR2 from the germline V gene are MDHEN and SYDVKM. After removal of 4 bases from V and 7 bases from J, the junction contained 8 bases not matched to a gene. The full variable domain, with the rest looked up from reference TRBV28 and TRBJ1-5, is DVKVTQSSRYLVKRTGEKVFLECVQDMDHENMFWYRQDPGLGLRLIYFSYDVKMKEKGDIPEGYSVSREKKERFSLILESASTNQTSMYLCASSSRTGVSQPQHFGDGTRLSIL.

V and J are TRBV6-5 and TRBJ2-1, with 11 bases lining up with TRBD2. Germline lookup yields CDR1 MNHEY and CDR2 SVGAGI. This CDR3 region has 14 residues. V shed 6 bases and J 5 bases; nucleotides not matched to a gene: 3. Here the CDR3 DNA reads TGTGCCAGCAGGACTAGCGGGGTGAACAATGAGCAGTTCTTC. Encoded protein: CASRTSGVNNEQFF.

The V and J genes are TRBV5-4 and TRBJ2-3; 7 bases match TRBD2. The CDR3 is 14 amino acids. Looked up from germline, CDR1 is SGHNT and CDR2 is YYREEE (reference sequence). V was pared by 2 bases and J by 0 bases, with 0 bases of the junction left unmatched. The CDR3 coding sequence is TGTGCCAGCAGCTTAGCGGGAAGCACAGATACGCAGTATTTT. Residues: CASSLAGSTDTQYF.

J is TRBJ2-3 and V is TRBV2; TRBD2 matches at 9 bases. J gave up 2 bases and V 2 bases, and 5 bases lay outside the gene matches. The CDR3 has 16 amino acids. CDR1 and CDR2 from the germline V gene are SNHLY and FYNNEI. The CDR3 sequence: CASSEIAGDNTDTQYF. Here the CDR3 DNA reads TGTGCCAGCAGTGAAATAGCGGGGGACAACACAGATACGCAGTATTTT.

The chain employs TRBV6-5 and TRBJ2-7; tentative D call: TRBD1 (5 bases). The CDR3 is 13 residues long. CDR1 and CDR2 from the germline V gene are MNHEY and SVGAGI. V was trimmed by 0 bases and J by 4 bases, leaving 7 bases between them. The CDR3 protein is CASSYSDSYEQYF. CDR3 sequence (DNA): TGTGCCAGCAGTTACTCAGACAGTTACGAGCAGTACTTC.

The chain is built from TRBV28 and TRBJ2-7; TRBD2 agrees at 9 bases. CDR1 and CDR2 (germline): MDHEN, SYDVKM. The CDR3 is 14 residues long. The J segment lost 3 bases and the V segment lost 3 bases, leaving 3 bases of the junction unmatched. The CDR3 here is CASSFASGVYEQYF. CDR3 in DNA: TGTGCCAGCAGTTTCGCTAGCGGGGTCTACGAGCAGTACTTC.

There are a few counts of this clone. CDR3 sequence: CASSQAGQRIYNEQFF. CDR3 DNA: TGTGCCAGCAGCCAAGCCGGACAGAGAATCTACAATGAGCAGTTCTTC. The chain has TRBV3-1 (or the pseudogene TRBV3-2) and TRBJ2-1; tentative D call: TRBD1 (6 bases). The CDR3 is 16 amino acids. Germline V gives CDR1 LGHDT, CDR2 YNNKEL (reference sequence). Between the trimmed V and J ends, which lost 1 base and 3 bases, there was a span of 13 bases.

This clone was recorded only once. The chain carries TRBV15 and TRBJ2-2, with 8 nucleotides matching TRBD1. This CDR3 region has 15 residues. The ends lost 9 bases at V and 0 bases at J; junction bases unmatched: 6. Germline CDR1 is LNHNV and CDR2 is YYDKDF (reference sequence). In DNA form, the CDR3 reads TGTGCCACAAAAGAGGACAGGGCGAACACCGGGGAGCTGTTTTTT. Its protein is CATKEDRANTGELFF.

The chain has TRBV9 and TRBJ2-1; unclear D gene. The V end was cut by 2 bases, the J end by 4 bases, with 16 bases between. Per the germline V gene, CDR1 is SGDLS and CDR2 is YYNGEE. The CDR3 consists of 16 residues. CDR3 residues: CASSVRIQPDYNEQFF. The CDR3 DNA is TGTGCCAGCAGCGTGAGGATCCAGCCTGATTACAATGAGCAGTTCTTC.

The rearrangement uses TRBV18 and TRBJ2-7; 7 bases map to TRBD1. The CDR3 runs 16 residues. After removal of 3 bases from V and 6 bases from J, the junction contained 14 bases not matched to a gene. The germline V gene has CDR1 KGHSH and CDR2 LQKENI. The CDR3 here is CASSPTDGRTGAEQYF. The CDR3 region has the DNA TGTGCCAGCTCACCGACGGACGGTAGAACAGGGGCCGAGCAGTACTTC.

The chain combines TRBV7-9 with TRBJ2-7; D is unclear. The CDR3 has 13 amino acids. V lost 5 bases to trimming and J lost 1 base, with 9 bases between them. Germline V gene data show CDR1 as SEHNR and CDR2 as FQNEAQ (reference sequence). The CDR3 sequence is CASSPDGSYEQYF. Written as DNA, the CDR3 is TGTGCCAGCAGCCCCGACGGTTCCTACGAGCAGTACTTC.

The V call is TRBV6-5, the J call TRBJ1-6, with D possibly matching TRBD1 (5 bases). This CDR3 has 15 residues. CDR1 and CDR2 (germline): MNHEY, SVGAGI. V was trimmed by 6 bases and J by 12 bases, leaving 21 bases between them. CDR3 amino acids: CASRYGSARQGPLHF. The CDR3 region has the DNA TGTGCCAGCAGGTACGGCAGTGCCCGGCAGGGACCCCTCCACTTT.